Shown below are 28 T cell receptor beta chains from a single sample sequenced in a study of Graves' ophthalmopathy and Graves' hyperthyroidism. RNA transcripts were the template, and TCR beta CDR3 regions were amplified from them. An initial RT-PCR round employing HTBI primers preceded a second-round multiplex PCR. TCRdb re-called the multiplex PCR reads with MiXCR, one entry per CDR3 protein. The data contain just over 400,000 distinct CDR3 sequences, roughly 21% of them singletons. Source material: peripheral blood. The receptors were sampled from a young woman with stable Graves' hyperthyroidism.

This clonotype came up many times. The chain joins TRBV20-1 to TRBJ1-2; no definite D call. The V gene's germline CDR1 is DFQATT and CDR2 SNEGSKA (reference sequence). CDR3 length: 13 residues. Trimming stripped 4 bases from V and 4 bases from J, with 13 bases between. The CDR3 reads CSAIQPSFYGYTF. CDR3 nucleotides: TGCAGTGCTATACAGCCAAGTTTCTATGGCTACACCTTC.

In its sample, this clonotype was seen a few times. V is TRBV5-6 and J is TRBJ1-1; 10 bases are a match to TRBD1. From germline, CDR1 is SGHDT and CDR2 YYEEEE. This CDR3 is 17 amino acids long. Trimming removed 2 bases from V and 0 bases from J; junction bases left unmatched: 7. The CDR3 sequence is CASSFSGTGVMNTEAFF. The CDR3 DNA is TGTGCCAGCAGCTTTTCCGGGACAGGGGTCATGAACACTGAAGCTTTCTTT.

This clonotype showed up many times. The V gene is TRBV25-1, the J gene TRBJ2-5, with TRBD2 matching 9 bases. The CDR3 sequence is 14 residues long. CDR1 and CDR2 (germline): MGHDK, SYGVNS. J was trimmed by 5 bases and V by 7 bases; bases with no gene match: 8. The CDR3 DNA reads TGTGCCAGCACCGCGGGGGGGGCGAGGGAGACCCAGTACTTC. Translation gives CASTAGGARETQYF.

This clonotype was detected ten times or more. V and J are TRBV12-3 or TRBV12-4 and TRBJ2-7, with TRBD2 matching over 7 bases. Trimming took 4 bases from V and 6 from J; bases not matched to a gene: 6. The CDR3 consists of 13 residues. The CDR3 reads CASSSRLAGEQYF. DNA of the CDR3: TGTGCCAGCAGTTCCCGACTAGCCGGCGAGCAGTACTTC.

This clonotype was detected only once. The rearrangement links TRBV20-1 to TRBJ2-5; a weak D match, TRBD2 (5 bases). CDR1 and CDR2 (germline): DFQATT, SNEGSKA (reference sequence). V gave up 1 base and J gave up 0 bases, with 15 bases separating them. The CDR3 totals 16 residues. CDR3: CSARGGANTDQETQYF. For the CDR3, the DNA is TGCAGTGCTAGAGGGGGAGCTAATACCGACCAAGAGACCCAGTACTTC.

Many counts were recorded for this clonotype. This rearrangement joins TRBV3-1 to TRBJ1-1; maybe TRBD1 (6 bases). Trimming left V 7 bases short and J 1 base short, with 16 bases between. The CDR3 is made up of 15 amino acids. Germline CDR1 is LGHDT and CDR2 is YNNKEL (reference sequence). The CDR3 nucleotides read TGTGCCAGCAATGATCTAGCGACAGGGAACACTGAAGCTTTCTTT. Its protein is CASNDLATGNTEAFF.

This clonotype appeared many times. CDR3 region: CASSDSRTGYGYTF. Here the CDR3 DNA reads TGTGCCAGCAGTGATTCTCGGACAGGCTATGGCTACACCTTC. The chain joins TRBV2 to TRBJ1-2; TRBD1 aligns across 7 bases. The CDR3 extends over 14 amino acids. Per the germline V gene, CDR1 is SNHLY and CDR2 is FYNNEI. V trimming: 3 bases; J trimming: 4 bases; junction bases outside the gene matches: 5.

This clonotype was seen ten or more times. The chain is built from TRBV12-3 or TRBV12-4 and TRBJ2-7; 8 bases are a match to TRBD2. The length of the CDR3 is 14 residues. With V trimmed by 3 bases and J by 7 bases, 8 bases remained unmatched. The CDR3 loop is CASSFGTRGGEQYF. The CDR3 nucleotides read TGTGCCAGCAGTTTCGGGACTAGGGGAGGGGAGCAGTACTTC.

In its sample, this clonotype was seen many times. The J gene is TRBJ1-6, the V gene TRBV19, with D uncertain. Deletions cut 5 bases from V and 6 bases from J, with 17 bases between. The germline V gene encodes CDR1 LNHDA and CDR2 SQIVND (reference sequence). This CDR3 has 16 amino acids. The CDR3 loop is CASSAPGRIPNSPLHF. The DNA of the CDR3 is TGTGCCAGTAGTGCCCCCGGACGGATACCTAATTCACCCCTCCACTTT.

This clonotype was recorded at least ten times. DNA of the CDR3: TGTGCCAGCAGTCCCATGGGGAGAGGCTACACCTTC. This sequence encodes CASSPMGRGYTF. V and J are TRBV12-3 or TRBV12-4 and TRBJ1-2, with D hard to call. V was trimmed by 5 bases and J by 8 bases, leaving 12 bases between them. The CDR3 consists of 12 residues.

The chain has TRBV12-3 or TRBV12-4 and TRBJ1-2; TRBD1 might be the D (5 bases). The CDR3 totals 14 residues. V was clipped by 7 bases and J by 3 bases, with 15 bases between them. CDR3 coding DNA: TGTGCCAGCAAGGGGCCCCCGGGGGACTATGGCTACACCTTC. Translated: CASKGPPGDYGYTF.

This clonotype has only one observation. This chain uses TRBV28 with TRBJ1-5; D is unresolved. The CDR3 has 12 amino acids. V lost 5 bases and J lost 7, with 9 bases in between. CDR1 MDHEN and CDR2 SYDVKM come from the germline V gene. CDR3 sequence (DNA): TGTGCCAGCAGTCGGTTGAACCAGCCCCAGCATTTT. It encodes CASSRLNQPQHF.

The genes are TRBV6-1 and TRBJ2-7, with no clear D. Germline CDR1 and CDR2: MNHNS and SASEGT. V lost 2 bases, J lost 2 bases, and 10 bases lay in between. This CDR3 contains 14 residues. The DNA for the CDR3 is TGTGCCAGCAGTGAATACCCCTTAACCTACGAGCAGTACTTC. Residues: CASSEYPLTYEQYF.

The chain joins TRBV6-1 to TRBJ1-5, with 7 bases matching TRBD1. Germline CDR1 reads MNHNS; CDR2 reads SASEGT. The CDR3 is made up of 15 amino acids. Unmatched junction bases numbered 8, after V lost 6 bases and J lost 3 bases. The CDR3 protein is CASSLTGYTNQPQHF. The CDR3 nucleotides are TGTGCCAGCAGCTTGACAGGGTACACCAATCAGCCCCAGCATTTT.

In regard to this clonotype: One junction end does not reproduce the germline sequence, and a read error may be involved. The CDR3 coding sequence is TGTGCCAGCAGTTACGGGTACGGAAACTACAATGAGAAGTTCTTC. Translated, it gives CASSYGYGNYNEKFF. The chain links TRBV6-5 to TRBJ2-1, with no clear D. Germline V gives CDR1 MNHEY, CDR2 SVGAGI. The CDR3 extends over 15 amino acids.

This chain connects TRBV20-1 to TRBJ1-1; D is ambiguous. The V gene lost 0 bases and the J gene lost 3 bases, with 11 bases spanning the gap. Germline V gene data show CDR1 as DFQATT and CDR2 as SNEGSKA (reference sequence). CDR3 length: 14 residues. This CDR3 reads CSARDMGSDTEAFF. DNA for the CDR3: TGCAGTGCTAGAGATATGGGGAGTGACACTGAAGCTTTCTTT.

There are many counts of this clonotype. The chain has TRBV6-5 and TRBJ2-7, with 10 bases fitting TRBD1. The CDR3 contains 14 residues. Unmatched junction bases numbered 7, after V lost 5 bases and J lost 6 bases. Germline loops: CDR1 MNHEY, CDR2 SVGAGI. CDR3 in amino acids: CASSLGQGVAEQYF. CDR3 sequence (DNA): TGTGCCAGCAGTCTTGGACAGGGGGTCGCCGAGCAGTACTTC.

This clonotype has at least ten counts. The chain links TRBV6-1 to TRBJ2-3; 12 bases fit TRBD2. Germline assignment: CDR1 MNHNS and CDR2 SASEGT. CDR3 length: 13 amino acids. V shed 9 bases and J 5 bases; nucleotides not matched to a gene: 3. The CDR3 DNA reads as TGTGCCAGTGGACTAGCGGGACTAGATACGCAGTATTTT. Its protein is CASGLAGLDTQYF.

This clonotype was detected many times. V is TRBV19 and J is TRBJ2-2, with a possible D match to TRBD2 (5 bases). This CDR3 contains 14 residues. Germline CDR1 is LNHDA and CDR2 is SQIVND (reference sequence). Trimming removed 6 bases from V and 7 bases from J, with 15 bases in between. CDR3 residues: CASREGSFNGELFF. CDR3 DNA sequence: TGTGCCAGTAGGGAAGGGAGTTTTAACGGGGAGCTGTTTTTT.

On this clonotype: Just one base apart from a much larger clone, this may be a read error. The rearrangement links TRBV11-1 to TRBJ1-1, with D perhaps matching TRBD1 (5 bases). Germline assignment: CDR1 SGHAT and CDR2 FQDESV (reference sequence). V lost 4 bases, J lost 0 bases, and 15 bases lay in between. The CDR3 consists of 16 residues. CDR3 DNA: TGTGCCAGCAGCTGCCCAACCGGGACGGTGAACACTGAAGCTTTCTTT. This gives the protein CASSCPTGTVNTEAFF. The variable domain in full, with the rest retrieved from reference TRBV11-1 and TRBJ1-1, is EAEVAQSPRYKITEKSQAVAFWCDPISGHATLYWYRQILGQGPELLVQFQDESVVDDSQLPKDRFSAERLKGVDSTLKIQPAELGDSAMYLCASSCPTGTVNTEAFFGQGTRLTVV.

Many counts were recorded for this clonotype. The chain has TRBV6-1 and TRBJ2-7; D may be TRBD1 (5 bases). Trimming left V 3 bases short and J 2 bases short, with 8 bases between. The CDR3 consists of 13 residues. Germline CDR1 and CDR2: MNHNS and SASEGT. In DNA, the CDR3 is TGTGCCAGCAGTGACAGGGAACCCTACGAGCAGTACTTC. Its protein is CASSDREPYEQYF.

This clonotype was seen repeatedly, ten times or more. The chain has TRBV11-2 and TRBJ2-2; TRBD2 is a possible D gene (6 bases). Trimming took off 4 bases at V and 7 bases at J, with 19 bases between the two ends. The CDR3 runs 16 residues. Germline lookup yields CDR1 SGHAT and CDR2 FQNNGV. This chain's CDR3 is CASSSGTWAYGGELFF. The CDR3 nucleotides are TGTGCCAGCAGCTCAGGGACTTGGGCTTATGGCGGGGAGCTGTTTTTT.

This clonotype was counted ten times or more. This chain links TRBV6-1 with TRBJ1-1; unclear D gene. The CDR3 runs to 12 residues. Trimming removed 5 bases from V and 3 bases from J, with 7 bases in between. Germline CDR1 is MNHNS and CDR2 is SASEGT. Written as DNA, the CDR3 is TGTGCCAGCAGTACAGAATACACTGAAGCTTTCTTT. This codes for CASSTEYTEAFF.

The sample holds many counts of this clonotype. CDR3 amino acids: CASSTWGFSQETQYF. The CDR3 DNA is TGTGCCAGCAGTACGTGGGGGTTTTCCCAGGAGACCCAGTACTTC. The genes are TRBV6-1 and TRBJ2-5, with D perhaps being TRBD1 or TRBD2 (5 bases each). The germline gives CDR1 MNHNS, CDR2 SASEGT. V shed 5 bases and J shed 5 bases, with 18 bases lying between them. CDR3 length: 15 amino acids.

In its sample, this clonotype was seen many times. The genes are TRBV4-1 and TRBJ2-7; 9 bases are a match to TRBD1. Per germline, CDR1 MGHRA and CDR2 YSYEKL. This CDR3 comprises 13 residues. J was trimmed by 7 bases and V by 3 bases; bases with no gene match: 4. The CDR3 DNA reads as TGCGCCAGCAGCCACACCGGGACAGGGGAGCAGTACTTC. Translation gives CASSHTGTGEQYF.

This clonotype has ten or more counts. The chain couples TRBV18 to TRBJ2-7; perhaps TRBD2 as D (5 bases). The V and J ends lost 3 bases and 0 bases respectively, with 9 bases between them. This CDR3 has 14 residues. Germline V gene sequence: CDR1 KGHSH, CDR2 LQKENI. CDR3 protein: CASSPGLISYEQYF. CDR3 DNA: TGTGCCAGCTCACCCGGACTTATCTCCTACGAGCAGTACTTC.

This clonotype was picked up many times. V gene TRBV27 combines with J gene TRBJ1-5; TRBD1 matches at 7 bases. Germline trimming cut 2 bases from V and 4 bases from J; bases unmatched to any gene: 5. The CDR3 loop spans 15 amino acids. The germline CDR1 and CDR2 sequences are MNHEY and SMNVEV (reference sequence). CDR3 nucleotide sequence: TGTGCCAGCAGTTTACTCGGGACAGTTAATCAGCCCCAGCATTTT. The encoded protein is CASSLLGTVNQPQHF.

The table lists this clonotype with many counts. The gene calls are TRBV20-1 and TRBJ1-5, with 10 bases matching TRBD1. J was trimmed by 4 bases and V by 5 bases; bases with no gene match: 5. The germline gives CDR1 DFQATT, CDR2 SNEGSKA (reference sequence). The CDR3 runs 14 residues. The CDR3 protein is CSAEDRGANQPQHF. CDR3 bases: TGCAGTGCTGAGGACAGGGGGGCTAATCAGCCCCAGCATTTT.